Below are 10 T cell receptor beta chains sequenced from a single sample in a study of blood T cells in healthy people across ages. A second PCR of roughly 6 to 12 cycles used a sample-barcoded 5' primer and a J-beta primer mix. TCRdb re-analysed the 5' RACE reads in MiXCR, keeping a single row per CDR3 protein. The table has around 780,000 distinct CDR3 sequences, roughly 25% seen once. Separately, the same data were catalogued under a study of T cells of mothers and their children.

The sequencing sample was made of blood. These TCRs come from a boy aged 5 to 17 in good health.

The chain carries TRBV27 and TRBJ2-2; possible D gene TRBD1, 6 bases. Germline loops: CDR1 MNHEY, CDR2 SMNVEV (reference sequence). Trimming left V 2 bases short and J 6 bases short, with 7 bases between. CDR3 length: 13 residues. The CDR3: CASSLTGPGELFF. DNA of the CDR3: TGTGCCAGCAGTTTAACAGGGCCCGGGGAGCTGTTTTTT.

The rearrangement links TRBV6-1 to TRBJ2-7, with 9 positions matching TRBD1. Per germline, CDR1 MNHNS and CDR2 SASEGT. The V segment lost 6 bases and the J segment 4 bases; nucleotides outside the gene matches: 10. The length of the CDR3 is 15 residues. Here the CDR3 DNA reads TGTGCCAGCAGAGGTTCCGGGACAGGGTCTTACGAGCAGTACTTC. Protein product: CASRGSGTGSYEQYF.

This clonotype was seen a handful of times. V is TRBV4-1 and J is TRBJ1-4; D unresolved. Per the germline V gene, CDR1 is MGHRA and CDR2 is YSYEKL. The CDR3 is made up of 15 amino acids. The ends were cut back, 1 base at V and 3 bases at J, with 9 bases in the middle. CDR3 in amino acids: CASSQVWGPNEKLFF. DNA for the CDR3: TGCGCCAGCAGCCAAGTTTGGGGTCCTAATGAAAAACTGTTTTTT.

This clonotype was counted a single time. This sequence joins TRBV6-5 and TRBJ2-7; D is unresolved. The CDR3 totals 14 residues. Trimming pared 6 bases from V and 2 bases from J, leaving 14 bases between. Germline-derived CDR1 and CDR2 are MNHEY and SVGAGI. The CDR3 DNA reads TGTGCCAGCAGCCCGAGAGCTGCCGCCTACGAGCAGTACTTC. Its protein product is CASSPRAAAYEQYF.

This clonotype turned up a few times. The chain uses TRBV9 and TRBJ2-5, with 9 nucleotides matching TRBD2. This CDR3 has 14 residues. The trim removed 3 bases at V and 5 bases at J, leaving 5 bases unmatched. The germline gives CDR1 SGDLS, CDR2 YYNGEE. The CDR3 loop is CASSATSGVETQYF. The CDR3 DNA sequence: TGTGCCAGCAGCGCGACTAGCGGTGTGGAGACCCAGTACTTC.

The CDR3 DNA reads TGTGCCACCATCAGGCGTTCTTCCAATGAGCAGTTCTTC. Protein sequence: CATIRRSSNEQFF. J is TRBJ2-5 and V is TRBV6-5; D is ambiguous. The J call is doubtful: the DNA matches TRBJ2-1 better. From germline, CDR1 is MNHEY and CDR2 SVGAGI. This CDR3 spans 13 amino acids.

The chain joins TRBV5-1 to TRBJ2-6; no clear D gene. The CDR3 has 15 residues. V dropped 1 base and J dropped 2 bases, with 7 bases sitting between them. Germline-derived CDR1 and CDR2 are SGHRS and YFSETQ. The CDR3 sequence is CASSLSAAGANVLTF. CDR3 nucleotide sequence: TGCGCCAGCAGCTTGTCAGCAGCTGGGGCCAACGTCCTGACTTTC.

This clonotype was seen a few times. This could be a read error, since a much larger clone is one nucleotide away. The rearrangement links TRBV29-1 to TRBJ2-5; 7 nucleotides match TRBD2. The J segment lost 1 base and the V segment lost 7 bases, leaving 12 bases of the junction unmatched. CDR1 and CDR2 (germline): SQVTM, ANQGSEA. This CDR3 is 15 amino acids long. In DNA form, the CDR3 reads TGCAGCGCTGGACGGGGGGTCACTCTCCAAGAGACCCAGTACTTC. The encoded protein is CSAGRGVTLQETQYF.

The chain carries TRBV9 and TRBJ2-5; D is unclear. The CDR3 length is 12 residues. CDR1 is SGDLS and CDR2 is YYNGEE in the germline V gene. Trimming removed 0 bases at V and 7 bases at J, with 7 bases between. The CDR3 bases are TGTGCCAGCAGCGTAGTGGCCGGGACCCAGTACTTC. It encodes CASSVVAGTQYF. The variable domain in full, with the rest retrieved from reference TRBV9 and TRBJ2-5, is DSGVTQTPKHLITATGQRVTLRCSPRSGDLSVYWYQQSLDQGLQFLIQYYNGEERAKGNILERFSAQQFPDLHSELNLSSLELGDSALYFCASSVVAGTQYFGPGTRLLVL.

This rearrangement joins TRBV3-1 to TRBJ2-7; 10 nucleotides line up with TRBD1. The CDR3 totals 17 residues. Germline CDR1 is LGHDT and CDR2 is YNNKEL (reference sequence). The trim removed 3 bases at V and 5 bases at J, leaving 13 bases unmatched. The CDR3 reads CASSQMHPGQGFHEQYF. The CDR3 nucleotides are TGTGCCAGCAGCCAGATGCACCCGGGACAGGGGTTCCACGAGCAGTACTTC.